Described below is a single T cell receptor (beta chain) sequence and its context. These data originate in a study of blood T cell repertoires in COVID-19. Clones were sequenced by immunoSEQ multiplex PCR, and TCRdb holds only the in-frame ones, with some missing. Altogether roughly 350,000 clones are present, approximately 88% being singletons, with the ten largest covering approximately 4%. CDR1 is SGHTA, CDR2 FQGNSA, per germline. V was pared by 0 bases and J by 4 bases, with 4 bases between. CDR3 size: 14 residues. The TCR sequence derives from a woman aged 45 to 65 with active or convalescent COVID-19. V is TRBV7-2 and J is TRBJ2-6, with no clear D. The sequenced sample was peripheral blood. The CDR3 coding sequence is TGTGCCAGCAGCTTAGCTTCAGGGGCCAACGTCCTGACTTTC. It translates to CASSLASGANVLTF.